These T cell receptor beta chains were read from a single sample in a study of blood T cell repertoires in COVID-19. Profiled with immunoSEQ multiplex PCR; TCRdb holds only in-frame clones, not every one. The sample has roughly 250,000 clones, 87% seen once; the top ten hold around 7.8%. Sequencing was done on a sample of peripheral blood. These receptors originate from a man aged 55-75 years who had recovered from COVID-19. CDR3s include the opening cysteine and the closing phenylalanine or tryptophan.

CSASSRPNTGELFF	TRBV20-1	TRBJ2-2
CASSLEGYGYTF	TRBV5-1	TRBJ1-2
CASSTGDNYGYTF	TRBV5-6	TRBJ1-2
CASSSTGGLTYEQYF	TRBV27	TRBJ2-7
CASSLGHIGELFF	TRBV5-6	TRBJ2-2
CASSEMGQFYYEQYF	TRBV6-1	TRBJ2-7
CASRGGTPEAFF	TRBV6-5	TRBJ1-1
CATSDMGRDRAIYEQYF	TRBV24-1	TRBJ2-7
CASSLPPGGWTEAFF	TRBV5-5	TRBJ1-1
CASTMDRANSPLHF	TRBV6-6	TRBJ1-6
CASSRDSNVVGELFF	TRBV4-1	TRBJ2-2
CASRPGQGSSNQPQHF	TRBV19	TRBJ1-5
CASSKLTGSSYNEQFF	TRBV21-1	TRBJ2-1
CASSIRQGVAGELFF	TRBV19	TRBJ2-2
CASSQNRDGYTF	TRBV3-1/TRBV3-2	TRBJ1-2
CASSQVSRGGRTDTQYF	TRBV3-1/TRBV3-2	TRBJ2-3
CASSDTSGWTGELFF	TRBV5-1	TRBJ2-2
CASSPQTGSSGNTIYF	TRBV3-1/TRBV3-2	TRBJ1-3
CASSVGHTTNEKLFF	TRBV9	TRBJ1-4